Listed below are T cell receptor beta chains from one sample, sequenced in a study of beta chain features in type 1 diabetes. Profiling relied on immunoSEQ multiplex PCR, and the TCRdb table lists in-frame clones only, not all of them. Of 300,000 to 450,000 clones in the sample, 9.6% were seen once. Sequencing used central memory CD4+ T cells from blood. These receptors all come from a man aged 25 to 45 with type 1 diabetes. Both conserved end residues are part of each CDR3. The D gene is left open where the match is weak. The size entry is marked missing in some rows and otherwise reads once, few, many or a size class.

abundance	d_gene	j_gene	v_gene	CDR3nt	CDR3aa
many	.	TRBJ1-1	TRBV29-1	TGCAGCGTTTCATACAGCGTGAACACTGAAGCTTTCTTT	CSVSYSVNTEAFF
.	.	TRBJ2-1	TRBV29-1	TGCAGCGTTGAGACCGACTTCAATGAGCAGTTCTTC	CSVETDFNEQFF
.	TRBD2	TRBJ2-1	TRBV4-2	TGTGCCAGCAGCCACTCCGGGGGGGAGAACAATGAGCAGTTCTTC	CASSHSGGENNEQFF
many	.	TRBJ2-1	TRBV28	TGTGCCAGCAGTTCCCCAACTAGAGGGCAGTTCTTC	CASSSPTRGQFF
many	.	TRBJ1-1	TRBV18	TGTGCCAGCTCACCTGCCGGGTTCATTGAAGCTTTCTTT	CASSPAGFIEAFF
.	TRBD1	TRBJ2-2	TRBV9	TGTGCCAGCAGCCTGGACAGGGCGGGCGGGGAGCTGTTTTTT	CASSLDRAGGELFF
few	.	TRBJ2-5	TRBV5-4	TGTGCCAGCAGCCCACCGGGTTTCAAAGAGACCCAGTACTTC	CASSPPGFKETQYF
once	.	TRBJ1-2	TRBV7-7	TGTGCCAGCAGCTTAAGGACTGATTATAGCTACACCTTC	CASSLRTDYSYTF
few	TRBD1	TRBJ1-1	TRBV27	TGTGCCAGCAGTTTGACAGGGGGCGGGGTATTGAGCACTGAAGCTTTCTTT	CASSLTGGGVLSTEAFF
many	TRBD1	TRBJ2-5	TRBV4-3	TGCGCCAGCAGCCGACAGGGTGAAGAGACCCAGTACTTC	CASSRQGEETQYF
.	.	TRBJ2-1	TRBV27	TGTGCCAGCAGTTTTGGGACGTTAGCCCCCTACAATGAGCAGTTCTTC	CASSFGTLAPYNEQFF
.	TRBD1	TRBJ2-3	TRBV7-9	TGTGCCAGCAGCCCGGCTCGGGACAGGGCTTTGAATACGCAGTATTTT	CASSPARDRALNTQYF
few	.	TRBJ1-1	TRBV6-5	TGTGCCAGCAGGTACCGGGGGCACACTGAAGCTTTCTTT	CASRYRGHTEAFF
many	.	TRBJ1-5	TRBV7-2	TGTGCCAGCAGCTTAGGGCGGTACAATCAGCCCCAGCATTTT	CASSLGRYNQPQHF
few	.	TRBJ2-5	TRBV2	TGTGCCAGCACCGGTTATGAGACCCAGTACTTC	CASTGYETQYF
many	.	TRBJ1-4	TRBV5-1	TGCGCCAGCAGCTCAGACAGGCTCCATGAAAAACTGTTTTTT	CASSSDRLHEKLFF
.	TRBD1	TRBJ1-5	TRBV6-6	TGTGCCAGCAGTGGAGGGACAGGGGAAAATCAGCCCCAGCATTTT	CASSGGTGENQPQHF
.	.	TRBJ2-7	TRBV15	TGTGCCACCAGCAGGAAGACTGAGGGAAAGGACGAGCAGTACTTC	CATSRKTEGKDEQYF
few	.	TRBJ1-1	TRBV2	TGTGCCAGCAGTGAAGGAGGTCTGAACACTGAAGCTTTCTTT	CASSEGGLNTEAFF
.	TRBD1	TRBJ1-5	TRBV6-1	TGTGCCAGCAGAGATGGGACAGCCTACAATCAGCCCCAGCATTTT	CASRDGTAYNQPQHF
.	TRBD1	TRBJ2-3	TRBV7-3	TGTGCCAGCAGCCCCGACAGGGTATTAGGGGATACGCAGTATTTT	CASSPDRVLGDTQYF
.	.	TRBJ2-7	TRBV5-1	TGCGCCAGCAGCTCCTCCCCCGGGGAGCAGTACTTC	CASSSSPGEQYF
few	TRBD1	TRBJ2-5	TRBV6-6	TGTGCCAGCAGTACAGGGGCTGGGACCCAGTACTTC	CASSTGAGTQYF
many	.	TRBJ1-4	TRBV27	TGTGCCAGCAGTTTATCTGCCGTAACTAATGAAAAACTGTTTTTT	CASSLSAVTNEKLFF
few	.	TRBJ1-5	TRBV6-5	TGTGCCAGCAGCCGAAATCAGCCCCAGCATTTT	CASSRNQPQHF
few	.	TRBJ1-2	TRBV28	TGTGCCAGCAGTTTGGAGGGGCGCTACTATGGCTACACCTTC	CASSLEGRYYGYTF